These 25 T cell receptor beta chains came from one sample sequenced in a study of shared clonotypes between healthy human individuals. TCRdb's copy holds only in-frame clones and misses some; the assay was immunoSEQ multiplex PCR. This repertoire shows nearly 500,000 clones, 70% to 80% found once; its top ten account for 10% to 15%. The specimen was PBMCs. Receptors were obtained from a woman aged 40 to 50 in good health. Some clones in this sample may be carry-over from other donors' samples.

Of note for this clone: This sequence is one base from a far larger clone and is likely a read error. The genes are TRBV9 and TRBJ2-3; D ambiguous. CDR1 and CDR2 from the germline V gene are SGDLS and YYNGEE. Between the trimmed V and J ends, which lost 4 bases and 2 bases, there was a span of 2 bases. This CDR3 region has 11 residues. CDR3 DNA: TGTGCCAGCAGCACCACAGATACGCAGTATTTT. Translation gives CASSTTDTQYF.

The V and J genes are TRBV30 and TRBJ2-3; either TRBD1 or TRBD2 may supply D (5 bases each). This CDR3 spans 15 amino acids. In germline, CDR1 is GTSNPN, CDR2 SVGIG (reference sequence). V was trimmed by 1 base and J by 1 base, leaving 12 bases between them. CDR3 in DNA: TGTGCCTGGAGTGGGTGGGACGGCGGCACAGATACGCAGTATTTT. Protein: CAWSGWDGGTDTQYF.

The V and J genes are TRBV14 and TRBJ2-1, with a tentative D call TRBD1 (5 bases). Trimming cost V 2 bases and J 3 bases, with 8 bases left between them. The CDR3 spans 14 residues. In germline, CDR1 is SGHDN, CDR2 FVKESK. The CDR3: CASSQTDSYNEQFF. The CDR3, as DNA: TGTGCCAGCAGCCAAACAGACAGCTACAATGAGCAGTTCTTC.

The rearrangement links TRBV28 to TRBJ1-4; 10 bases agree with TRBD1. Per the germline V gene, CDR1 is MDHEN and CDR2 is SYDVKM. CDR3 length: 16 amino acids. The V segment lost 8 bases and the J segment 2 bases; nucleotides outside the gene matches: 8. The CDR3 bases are TGTGCCAGCCGCCGGGACAGGGGAGCCACTAATGAAAAACTGTTTTTT. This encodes CASRRDRGATNEKLFF.

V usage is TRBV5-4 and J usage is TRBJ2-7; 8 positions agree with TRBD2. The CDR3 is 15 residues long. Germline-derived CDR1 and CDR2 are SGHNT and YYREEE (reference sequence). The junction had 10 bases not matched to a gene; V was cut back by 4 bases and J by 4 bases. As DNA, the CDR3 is TGTGCCAGCAGCACCTCCAGCGGGAGTATGTACGAGCAGTACTTC. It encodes CASSTSSGSMYEQYF.

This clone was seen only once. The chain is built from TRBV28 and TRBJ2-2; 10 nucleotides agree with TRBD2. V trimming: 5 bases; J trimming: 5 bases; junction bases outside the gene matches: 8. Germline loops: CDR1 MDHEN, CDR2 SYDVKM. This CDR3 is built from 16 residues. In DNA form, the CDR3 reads TGTGCCAGCAGTATTGTGCTAGCGGGAGTAACCGGGGAGCTGTTTTTT. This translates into CASSIVLAGVTGELFF.

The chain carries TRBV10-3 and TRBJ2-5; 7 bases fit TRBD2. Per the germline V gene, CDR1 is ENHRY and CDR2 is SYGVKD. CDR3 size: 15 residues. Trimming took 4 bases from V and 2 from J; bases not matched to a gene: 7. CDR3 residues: CAISGGGSGQETQYF. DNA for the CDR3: TGTGCCATCAGTGGGGGCGGGAGTGGTCAAGAGACCCAGTACTTC.

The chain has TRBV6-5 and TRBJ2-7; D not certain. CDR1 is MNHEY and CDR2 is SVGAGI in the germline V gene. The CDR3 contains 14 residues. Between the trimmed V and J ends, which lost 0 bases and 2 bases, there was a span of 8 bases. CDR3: CASSYSAPPYEQYF. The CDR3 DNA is TGTGCCAGCAGTTACTCAGCCCCCCCCTACGAGCAGTACTTC.

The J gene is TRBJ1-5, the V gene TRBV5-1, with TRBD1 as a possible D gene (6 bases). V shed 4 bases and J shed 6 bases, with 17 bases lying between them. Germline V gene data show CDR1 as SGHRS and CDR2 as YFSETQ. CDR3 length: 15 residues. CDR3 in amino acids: CASSPEGGDIQPQHF. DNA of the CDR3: TGCGCCAGCAGCCCCGAGGGGGGGGACATTCAGCCCCAGCATTTT.

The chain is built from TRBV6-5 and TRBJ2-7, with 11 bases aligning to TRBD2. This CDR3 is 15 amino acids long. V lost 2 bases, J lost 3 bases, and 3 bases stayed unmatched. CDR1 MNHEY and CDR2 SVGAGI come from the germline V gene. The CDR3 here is CASSYTLAGGYEQYF. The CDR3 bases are TGTGCCAGCAGTTACACCCTAGCGGGAGGCTACGAGCAGTACTTC.

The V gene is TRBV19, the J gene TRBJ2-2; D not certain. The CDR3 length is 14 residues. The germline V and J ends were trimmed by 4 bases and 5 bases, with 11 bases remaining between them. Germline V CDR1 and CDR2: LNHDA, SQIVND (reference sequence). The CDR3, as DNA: TGTGCCAGTAGTACGGGTTTTGGTACCGGGGAGCTGTTTTTT. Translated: CASSTGFGTGELFF.

The chain's CDR3 is CASTSKSWTSGSNEQFF. The CDR3 DNA follows: TGTGCCAGCACCTCCAAGTCCTGGACTAGCGGGAGTAATGAGCAGTTCTTC. V and J are TRBV11-2 and TRBJ2-1, with 13 nucleotides matching TRBD2. J lost 7 bases, V lost 7 bases, and 13 bases had no gene match. CDR3 length: 17 amino acids. Germline CDR1 SGHAT, CDR2 FQNNGV. The full variable domain, with the rest looked up from reference TRBV11-2 and TRBJ2-1, is EAGVAQSPRYKIIEKRQSVAFWCNPISGHATLYWYQQILGQGPKLLIQFQNNGVVDDSQLPKDRFSAERLKGVDSTLKIQPAKLEDSAVYLCASTSKSWTSGSNEQFFGPGTRLTVL.

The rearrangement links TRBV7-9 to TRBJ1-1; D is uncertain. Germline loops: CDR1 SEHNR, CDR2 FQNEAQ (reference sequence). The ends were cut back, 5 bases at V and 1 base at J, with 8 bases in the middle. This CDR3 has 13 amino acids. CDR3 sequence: CASSTNQNTEAFF. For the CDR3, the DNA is TGTGCCAGCAGCACTAACCAGAACACTGAAGCTTTCTTT. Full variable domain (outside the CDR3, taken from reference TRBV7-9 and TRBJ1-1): DTGVSQNPRHKITKRGQNVTFRCDPISEHNRLYWYRQTLGQGPEFLTYFQNEAQLEKSRLLSDRFSAERPKGSFSTLEIQRTEQGDSAMYLCASSTNQNTEAFFGQGTRLTVV.

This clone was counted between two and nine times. In DNA, the CDR3 is TGTGCCAGCAGCTTGGGGGGGTTTAAGGGTTTGGGAGAGACCCAGTACTTC. Its protein product is CASSLGGFKGLGETQYF. The genes are TRBV5-6 and TRBJ2-5; tentatively, D is TRBD1 or TRBD2 (5 bases each). This CDR3 comprises 17 residues. CDR1 and CDR2 from the germline V gene are SGHDT and YYEEEE. V lost 0 bases and J lost 4, with 19 bases in between. The full variable domain, its missing parts supplied by reference TRBV5-6 and TRBJ2-5, is DAGVTQSPTHLIKTRGQQVTLRCSPKSGHDTVSWYQQALGQGPQFIFQYYEEEERQRGNFPDRFSGHQFPNYSSELNVNALLLGDSALYLCASSLGGFKGLGETQYFGPGTRLLVL.

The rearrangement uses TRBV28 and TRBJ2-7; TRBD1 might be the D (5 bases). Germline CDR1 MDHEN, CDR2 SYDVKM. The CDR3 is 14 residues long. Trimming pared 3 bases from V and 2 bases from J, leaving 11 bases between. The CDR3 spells CASSFGAEPYEQYF. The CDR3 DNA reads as TGTGCCAGCAGTTTTGGGGCCGAACCCTACGAGCAGTACTTC.

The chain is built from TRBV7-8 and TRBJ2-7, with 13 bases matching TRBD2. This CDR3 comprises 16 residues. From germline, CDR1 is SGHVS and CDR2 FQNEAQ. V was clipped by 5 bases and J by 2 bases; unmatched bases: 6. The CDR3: CASSLTGTSGTYEQYF. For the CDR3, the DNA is TGTGCCAGCAGCCTCACCGGGACTAGCGGGACCTACGAGCAGTACTTC.

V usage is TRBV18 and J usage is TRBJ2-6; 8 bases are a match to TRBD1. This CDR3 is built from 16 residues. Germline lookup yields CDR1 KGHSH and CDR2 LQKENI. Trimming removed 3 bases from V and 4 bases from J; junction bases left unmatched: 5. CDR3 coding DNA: TGTGCCAGCTCACCGACAGGGGATTCCGGGGCCAACGTCCTGACTTTC. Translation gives CASSPTGDSGANVLTF.

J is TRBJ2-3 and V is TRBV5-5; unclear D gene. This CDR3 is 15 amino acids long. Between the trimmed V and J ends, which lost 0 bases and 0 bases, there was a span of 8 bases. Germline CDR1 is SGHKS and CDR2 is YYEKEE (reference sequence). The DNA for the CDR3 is TGTGCCAGCAGCTTGGAGGGAAAGAGCACAGATACGCAGTATTTT. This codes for CASSLEGKSTDTQYF. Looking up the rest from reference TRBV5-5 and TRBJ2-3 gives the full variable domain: DAGVTQSPTHLIKTRGQQVTLRCSPISGHKSVSWYQQVLGQGPQFIFQYYEKEERGRGNFPDRFSARQFPNYSSELNVNALLLGDSALYLCASSLEGKSTDTQYFGPGTRLTVL.

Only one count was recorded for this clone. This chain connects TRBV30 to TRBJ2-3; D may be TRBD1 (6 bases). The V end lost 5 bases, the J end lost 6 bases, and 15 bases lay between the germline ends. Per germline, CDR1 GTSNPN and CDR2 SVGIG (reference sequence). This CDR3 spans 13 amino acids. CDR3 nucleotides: TGTGCCTGGGGATCGACAGGCTACGATACGCAGTATTTT. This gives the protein CAWGSTGYDTQYF. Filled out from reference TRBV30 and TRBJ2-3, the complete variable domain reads SQTIHQWPATLVQPVGSPLSLECTVEGTSNPNLYWYRQAAGRGLQLLFYSVGIGQISSEVPQNLSASRPQDRQFILSSKKLLLSDSGFYLCAWGSTGYDTQYFGPGTRLTVL.

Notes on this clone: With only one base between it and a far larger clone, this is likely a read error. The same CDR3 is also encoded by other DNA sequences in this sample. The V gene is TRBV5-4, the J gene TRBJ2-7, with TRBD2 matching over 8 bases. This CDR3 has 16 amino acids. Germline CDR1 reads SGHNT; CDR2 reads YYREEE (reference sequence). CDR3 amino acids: CASSPLPGAGGDEQYF. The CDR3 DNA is TGTGCCAGCAGCCCCCTCCCGGGTGCGGGAGGCGACGAGCAGTACTTT.

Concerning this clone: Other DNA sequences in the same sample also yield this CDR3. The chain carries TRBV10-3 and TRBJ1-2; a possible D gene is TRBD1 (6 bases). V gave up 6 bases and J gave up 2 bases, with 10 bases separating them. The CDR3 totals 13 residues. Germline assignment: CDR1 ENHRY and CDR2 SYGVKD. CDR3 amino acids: CAISPDRNYGYTF. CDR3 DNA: TGTGCCATCAGCCCCGACAGGAACTATGGCTACACCTTC.

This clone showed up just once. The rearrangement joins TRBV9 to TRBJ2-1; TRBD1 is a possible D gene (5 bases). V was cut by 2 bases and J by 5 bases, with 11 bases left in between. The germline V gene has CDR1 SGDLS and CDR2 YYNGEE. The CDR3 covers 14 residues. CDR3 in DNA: TGTGCCAGCAGCGTGGATGCAGGGAACAATGAGCAGTTCTTC. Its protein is CASSVDAGNNEQFF.

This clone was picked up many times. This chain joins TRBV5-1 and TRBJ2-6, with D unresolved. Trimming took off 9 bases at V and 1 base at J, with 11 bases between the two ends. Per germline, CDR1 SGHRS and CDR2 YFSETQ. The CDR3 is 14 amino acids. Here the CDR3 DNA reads TGCGCCACCACTGAGAGGTCTGGGGCCAACGTCCTGACTTTC. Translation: CATTERSGANVLTF.

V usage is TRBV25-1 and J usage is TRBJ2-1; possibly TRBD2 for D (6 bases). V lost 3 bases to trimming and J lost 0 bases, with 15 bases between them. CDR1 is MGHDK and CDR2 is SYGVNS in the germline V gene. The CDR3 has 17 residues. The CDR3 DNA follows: TGTGCCAGCAGTGAGACTCGCCCGACTAGCTCCTACAATGAGCAGTTCTTC. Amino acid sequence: CASSETRPTSSYNEQFF.

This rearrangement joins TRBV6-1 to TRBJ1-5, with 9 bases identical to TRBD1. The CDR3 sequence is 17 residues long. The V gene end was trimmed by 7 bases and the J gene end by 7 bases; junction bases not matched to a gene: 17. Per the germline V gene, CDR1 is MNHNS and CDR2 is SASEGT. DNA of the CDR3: TGTGCCAGCAATGAGGGACAGGGTGGTGGATGGCTCCAGCCCCAGCATTTT. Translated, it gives CASNEGQGGGWLQPQHF.